In its sample, the clone carrying this TCR beta chain is medium-sized. TCRdb called the 5' RACE reads again in MiXCR, with one record for every CDR3 protein. The sample has fewer than 40,000 distinct CDR3 sequences, about 13% seen once. The data belong to a study of neurological immune-mediated disorders. V dropped 3 bases and J dropped 2 bases, with 10 bases sitting between them. The CDR3 has 14 residues. This sample's time point: longitudinal time-point 2. Specimen: PBMCs. The genes are TRBV12-3 or TRBV12-4 and TRBJ1-1; D perhaps matches TRBD1 (5 bases). The receptor comes from a woman aged 40 to 55 in good health. The CDR3 DNA reads TGTGCCAGCAGTTTTGGCGGGGCAAACACTGAAGCTTTCTTT. Encoded protein: CASSFGGANTEAFF.